The source of this T cell receptor (beta chain) is a study of T-cell reconstitution after alpha-beta-depleted transplantation in children. The CDR3 loop spans 15 amino acids. The germline V gene encodes CDR1 SGHTA and CDR2 FQGNSA. Trimming took 1 base from V and 2 from J, leaving 12 bases between them. Unique molecular identifiers were built into the TCRbeta library. Via MiXCR, TCRdb re-called the PCR reads, giving one row per CDR3 protein. The table lists about 230,000 distinct CDR3 sequences, approximately 9.9% of them singletons, with over 4.5% in the top ten. This clonotype appeared many times. The clonotype comes from a human donor who donated a stem cell graft to a child with SCID. The chain recombines TRBV7-2 with TRBJ2-7; D is unclear. Sequenced material: PBMCs from the stem cell graft donor, taken from the stem cell graft. The CDR3 nucleotides are TGTGCCAGCAGCTTAGACCCGTTCGGCCCCTACGAGCAGTACTTC. This codes for CASSLDPFGPYEQYF.